Sequencing of this T cell receptor (beta chain) was carried out in a study of CD8 T cells in ankylosing spondylitis. Study-wide results and caveats: A motif in TCR beta, a set of seven to nine highly homologous variants, appeared characteristic of ankylosing spondylitis blood.

This clonotype has at least ten counts. Its target is not known. TCRdb re-called the 5' RACE reads through MiXCR, storing one row per CDR3 protein. The sample carries about 90,000 distinct CDR3 sequences, around 8.5% recorded once. Germline CDR1 reads MNHNS; CDR2 reads SASEGT. The CDR3 contains 14 residues. V gave up 4 bases and J gave up 8 bases; unmatched junction bases: 6. This TCR derives from a male donor with ankylosing spondylitis. The chain links TRBV6-1 to TRBJ2-1; TRBD2 matches 9 bases. Sequencing was performed on blood, either unsorted or a sorted T cell fraction (not recorded which). The DNA of the CDR3 is TGTGCCAGCAGTGGGCTAGCGGGAAGGGATGAGCAGTTCTTC. It codes for CASSGLAGRDEQFF.